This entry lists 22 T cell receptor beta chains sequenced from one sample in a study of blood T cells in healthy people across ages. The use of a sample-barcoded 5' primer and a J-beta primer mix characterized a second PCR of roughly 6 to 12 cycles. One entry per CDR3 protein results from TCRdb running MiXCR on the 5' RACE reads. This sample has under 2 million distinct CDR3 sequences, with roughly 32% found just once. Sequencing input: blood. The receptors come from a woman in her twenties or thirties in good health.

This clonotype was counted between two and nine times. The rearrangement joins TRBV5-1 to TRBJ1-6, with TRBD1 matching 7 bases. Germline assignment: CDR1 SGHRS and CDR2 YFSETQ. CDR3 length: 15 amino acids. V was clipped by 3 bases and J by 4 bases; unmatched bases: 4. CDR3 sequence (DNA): TGCGCCAGCAGCTACCAGGGGGGATATAATTCACCCCTCCACTTT. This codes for CASSYQGGYNSPLHF.

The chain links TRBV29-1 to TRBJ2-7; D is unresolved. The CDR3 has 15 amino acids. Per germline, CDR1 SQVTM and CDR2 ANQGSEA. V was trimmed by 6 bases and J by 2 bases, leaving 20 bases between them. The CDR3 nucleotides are TGCAGCGTCAATTCGACTTCTCCCGGAACCTACGAGCAGTACTTC. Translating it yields CSVNSTSPGTYEQYF.

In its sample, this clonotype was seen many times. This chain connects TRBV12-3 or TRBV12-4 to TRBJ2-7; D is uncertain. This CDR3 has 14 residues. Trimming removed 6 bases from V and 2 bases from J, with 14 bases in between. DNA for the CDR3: TGTGCCAGCAGCTTATCAGGCCCTACCTACGAGCAGTACTTC. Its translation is CASSLSGPTYEQYF.

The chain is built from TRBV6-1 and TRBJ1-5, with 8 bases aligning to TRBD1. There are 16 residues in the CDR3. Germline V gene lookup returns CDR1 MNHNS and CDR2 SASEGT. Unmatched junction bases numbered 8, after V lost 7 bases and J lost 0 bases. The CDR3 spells CASITGGFYSNQPQHF. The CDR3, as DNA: TGTGCCAGCATAACAGGGGGATTTTATAGCAATCAGCCCCAGCATTTT.

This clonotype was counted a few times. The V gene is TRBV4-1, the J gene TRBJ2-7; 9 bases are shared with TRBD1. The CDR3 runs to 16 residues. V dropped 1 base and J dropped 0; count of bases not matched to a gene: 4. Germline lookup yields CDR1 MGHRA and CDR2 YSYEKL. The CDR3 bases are TGCGCCAGCAGCCAAGGGGACAGGGCCTACTCCTACGAGCAGTACTTC. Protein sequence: CASSQGDRAYSYEQYF.

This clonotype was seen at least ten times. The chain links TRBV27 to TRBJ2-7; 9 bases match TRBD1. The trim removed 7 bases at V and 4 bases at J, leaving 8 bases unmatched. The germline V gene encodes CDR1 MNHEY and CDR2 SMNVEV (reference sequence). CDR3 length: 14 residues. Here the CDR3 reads CASKSRDRAYEQYF. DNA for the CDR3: TGTGCCAGCAAATCCCGGGACAGGGCGTACGAGCAGTACTTC.

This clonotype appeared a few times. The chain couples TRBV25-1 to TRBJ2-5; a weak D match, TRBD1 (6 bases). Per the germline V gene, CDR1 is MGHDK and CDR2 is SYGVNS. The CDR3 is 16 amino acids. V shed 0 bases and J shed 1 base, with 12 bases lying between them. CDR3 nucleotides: TGTGCCAGCAGTGAATACGGACAGTTAATCCAAGAGACCCAGTACTTC. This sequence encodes CASSEYGQLIQETQYF.

CDR3: CASSPDTHGGYTF. In DNA form, the CDR3 reads TGTGCCAGCAGCCCGGATACGCACGGGGGCTACACCTTC. V usage is TRBV3-1 and J usage is TRBJ1-2; D not certain. The CDR3 loop spans 13 amino acids. Per the germline V gene, CDR1 is LGHDT and CDR2 is YNNKEL (reference sequence). Trimming removed 4 bases from V and 8 bases from J, with 14 bases in between.

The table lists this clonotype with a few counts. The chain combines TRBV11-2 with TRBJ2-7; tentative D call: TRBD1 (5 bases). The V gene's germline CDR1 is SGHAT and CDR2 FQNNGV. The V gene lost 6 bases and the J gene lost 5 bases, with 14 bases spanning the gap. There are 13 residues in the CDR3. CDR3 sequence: CASSINIQDEQYF. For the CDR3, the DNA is TGTGCCAGCAGTATTAATATACAGGACGAGCAGTACTTC.

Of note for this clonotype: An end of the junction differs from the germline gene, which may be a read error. CDR3 region: CSAEGANHGYTF. The CDR3 DNA follows: TGCAGTGCTGAGGGAGCTAACCATGGCTACACCTTC. The J gene is TRBJ1-2, the V gene TRBV20-1; D is ambiguous. The length of the CDR3 is 12 residues. CDR1 and CDR2 from the germline V gene are DFQATT and SNEGSKA (reference sequence).

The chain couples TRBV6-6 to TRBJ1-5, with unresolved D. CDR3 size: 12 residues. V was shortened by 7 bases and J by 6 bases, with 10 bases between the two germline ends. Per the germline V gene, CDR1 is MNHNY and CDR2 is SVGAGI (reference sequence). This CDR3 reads CASKSGGQPQHF. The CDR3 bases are TGTGCCAGCAAGAGTGGCGGTCAGCCCCAGCATTTT.

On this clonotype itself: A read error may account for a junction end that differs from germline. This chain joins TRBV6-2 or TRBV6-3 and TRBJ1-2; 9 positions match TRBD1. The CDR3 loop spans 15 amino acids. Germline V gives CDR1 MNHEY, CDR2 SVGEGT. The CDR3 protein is CASRKRDRELYDYTF. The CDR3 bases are TGTGCCAGCAGAAAACGGGACAGGGAGCTATATGACTACACCTTC.

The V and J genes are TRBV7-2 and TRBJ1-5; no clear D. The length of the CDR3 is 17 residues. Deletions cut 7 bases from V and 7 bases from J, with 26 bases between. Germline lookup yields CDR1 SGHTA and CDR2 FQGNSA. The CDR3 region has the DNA TGTGCCAGCAACTTCCCCCTCCTGGTGGAGGGTTGCCAGCCCCAGCATTTT. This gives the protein CASNFPLLVEGCQPQHF.

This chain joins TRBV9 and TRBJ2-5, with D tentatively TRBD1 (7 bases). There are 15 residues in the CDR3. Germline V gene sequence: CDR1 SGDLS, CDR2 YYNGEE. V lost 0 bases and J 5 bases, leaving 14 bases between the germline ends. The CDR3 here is CASSVEGAGWETQYF. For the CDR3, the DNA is TGTGCCAGCAGCGTAGAGGGGGCGGGATGGGAGACCCAGTACTTC.

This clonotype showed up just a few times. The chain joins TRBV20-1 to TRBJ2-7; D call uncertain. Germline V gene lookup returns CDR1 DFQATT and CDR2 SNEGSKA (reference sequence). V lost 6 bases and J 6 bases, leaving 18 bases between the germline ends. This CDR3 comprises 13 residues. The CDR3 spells CSASVTGHIEQYF. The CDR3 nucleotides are TGCAGTGCCTCAGTCACTGGGCATATCGAGCAGTACTTC.

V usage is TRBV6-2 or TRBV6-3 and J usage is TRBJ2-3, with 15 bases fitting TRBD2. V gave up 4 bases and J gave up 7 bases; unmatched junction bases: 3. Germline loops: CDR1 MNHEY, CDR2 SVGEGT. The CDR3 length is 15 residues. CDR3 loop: CASSWTSGGANTQYF. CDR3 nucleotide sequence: TGTGCCAGCAGTTGGACTAGCGGGGGGGCAAATACGCAGTATTTT.

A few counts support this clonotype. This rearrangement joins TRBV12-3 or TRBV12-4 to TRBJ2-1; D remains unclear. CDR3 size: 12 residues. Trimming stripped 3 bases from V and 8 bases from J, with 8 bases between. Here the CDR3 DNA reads TGTGCCAGCAGTTTGCAGTTGGATGAGCAGTTCTTC. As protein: CASSLQLDEQFF.

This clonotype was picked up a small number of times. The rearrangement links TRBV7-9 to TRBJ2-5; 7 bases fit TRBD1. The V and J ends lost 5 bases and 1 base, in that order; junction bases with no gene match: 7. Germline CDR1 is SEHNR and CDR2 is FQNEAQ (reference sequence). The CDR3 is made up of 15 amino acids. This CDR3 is CASSPTGQAQETQYF. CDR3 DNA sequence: TGTGCCAGCAGCCCCACAGGACAGGCCCAAGAGACCCAGTACTTC.

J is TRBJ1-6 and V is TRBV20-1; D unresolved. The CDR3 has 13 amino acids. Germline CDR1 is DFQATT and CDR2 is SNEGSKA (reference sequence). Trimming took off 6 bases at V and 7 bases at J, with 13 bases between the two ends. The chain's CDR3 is CSAPRKTNSPLHF. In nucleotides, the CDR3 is TGCAGTGCCCCCAGGAAGACCAATTCACCCCTCCACTTT.

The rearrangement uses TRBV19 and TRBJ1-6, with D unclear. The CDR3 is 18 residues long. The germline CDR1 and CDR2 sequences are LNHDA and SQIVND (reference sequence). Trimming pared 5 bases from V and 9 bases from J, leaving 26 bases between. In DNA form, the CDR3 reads TGTGCCAGTAGTTCCCGTACGCCGGCGAGGCCTTTTACTTCACCCCTCCACTTT. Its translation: CASSSRTPARPFTSPLHF.

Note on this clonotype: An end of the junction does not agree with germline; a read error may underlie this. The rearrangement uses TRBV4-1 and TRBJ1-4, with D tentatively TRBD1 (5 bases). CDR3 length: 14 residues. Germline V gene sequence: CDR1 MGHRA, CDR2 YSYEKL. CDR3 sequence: CTSSRGGGNEKLFF. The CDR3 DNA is TGCACCAGCAGCCGGGGGGGTGGGAATGAAAAACTGTTTTTT.

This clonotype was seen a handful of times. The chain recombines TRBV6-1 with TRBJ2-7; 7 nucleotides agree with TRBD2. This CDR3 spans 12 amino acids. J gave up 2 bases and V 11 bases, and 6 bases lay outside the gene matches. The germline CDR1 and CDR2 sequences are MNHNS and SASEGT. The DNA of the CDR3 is TGTGCCGTGGGCGGGAGAACCTACGAGCAGTACTTC. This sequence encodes CAVGGRTYEQYF.